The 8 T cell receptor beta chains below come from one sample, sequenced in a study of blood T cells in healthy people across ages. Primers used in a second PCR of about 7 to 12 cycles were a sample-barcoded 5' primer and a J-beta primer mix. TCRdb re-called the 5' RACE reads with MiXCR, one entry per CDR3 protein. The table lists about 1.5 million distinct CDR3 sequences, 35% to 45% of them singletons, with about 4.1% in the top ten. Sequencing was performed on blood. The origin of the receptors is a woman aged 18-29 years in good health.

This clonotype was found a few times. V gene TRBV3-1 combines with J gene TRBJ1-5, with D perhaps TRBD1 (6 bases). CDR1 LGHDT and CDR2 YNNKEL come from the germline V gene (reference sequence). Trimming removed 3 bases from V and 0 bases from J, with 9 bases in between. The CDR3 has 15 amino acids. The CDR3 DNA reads TGTGCCAGCAGCCATTCAGGGGATAGCAATCAGCCCCAGCATTTT. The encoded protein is CASSHSGDSNQPQHF.

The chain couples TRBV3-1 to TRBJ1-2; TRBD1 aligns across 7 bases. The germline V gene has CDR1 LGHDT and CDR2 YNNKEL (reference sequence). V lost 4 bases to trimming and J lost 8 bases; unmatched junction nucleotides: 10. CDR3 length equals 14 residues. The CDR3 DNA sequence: TGTGCCAGCAGCCCGCGGACAGGACCTTGCGGCTACACCTTC. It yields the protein CASSPRTGPCGYTF.

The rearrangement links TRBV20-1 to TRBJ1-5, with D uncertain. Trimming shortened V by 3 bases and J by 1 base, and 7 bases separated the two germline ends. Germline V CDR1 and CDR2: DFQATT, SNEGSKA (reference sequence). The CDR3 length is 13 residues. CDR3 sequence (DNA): TGCAGTGCTAGTCTGGGAAGCAATCAGCCCCAGCATTTT. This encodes CSASLGSNQPQHF.

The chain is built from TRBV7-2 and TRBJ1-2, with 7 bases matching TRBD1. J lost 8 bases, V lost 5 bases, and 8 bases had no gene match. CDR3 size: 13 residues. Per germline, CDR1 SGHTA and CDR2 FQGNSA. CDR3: CASSARQGTGYTF. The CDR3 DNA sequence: TGTGCCAGCAGCGCCCGACAGGGCACCGGCTACACCTTC.

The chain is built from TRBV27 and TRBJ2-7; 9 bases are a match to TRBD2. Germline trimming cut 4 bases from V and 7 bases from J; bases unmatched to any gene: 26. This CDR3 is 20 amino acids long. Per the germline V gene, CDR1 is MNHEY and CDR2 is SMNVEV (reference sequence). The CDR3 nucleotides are TGTGCCAGCAGTTCGCATGGGACAGTCCTGTTAGCGGGAGTCCCCAATGAGCAGTACTTC. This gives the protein CASSSHGTVLLAGVPNEQYF.

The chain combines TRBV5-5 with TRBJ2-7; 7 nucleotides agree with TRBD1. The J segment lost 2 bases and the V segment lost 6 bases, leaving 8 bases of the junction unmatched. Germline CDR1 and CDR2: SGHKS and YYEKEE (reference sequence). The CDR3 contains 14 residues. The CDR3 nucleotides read TGTGCCAGCAACAGGGGTCCAACGACCTACGAGCAGTACTTC. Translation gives CASNRGPTTYEQYF.

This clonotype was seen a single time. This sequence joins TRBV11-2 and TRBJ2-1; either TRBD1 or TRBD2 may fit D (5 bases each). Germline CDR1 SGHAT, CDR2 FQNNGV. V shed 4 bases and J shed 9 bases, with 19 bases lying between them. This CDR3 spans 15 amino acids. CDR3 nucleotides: TGTGCCAGCAGCTACCCCAACGAGGGGCTATGTGAGCAGTTCTTC. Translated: CASSYPNEGLCEQFF.

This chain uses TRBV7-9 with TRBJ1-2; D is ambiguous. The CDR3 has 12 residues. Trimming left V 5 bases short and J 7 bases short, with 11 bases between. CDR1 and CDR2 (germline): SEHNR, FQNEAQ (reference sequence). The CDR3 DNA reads TGTGCCAGCAGCGGTGGAGGTAGTGGCTACACCTTC. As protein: CASSGGGSGYTF.